The 10 T cell receptor beta chains listed next were all sequenced from one sample in a study of shared clonotypes between healthy human individuals. In the naive CD8 group, cells lacked CD45RO and were positively selected for CCR7, so terminally differentiated effector memory CD45RA+ cells were left out. The table came from immunoSEQ multiplex PCR; TCRdb's copy has only in-frame clones and leaves some out. Here the sample spans just over 2,000,000 clones, about 94% being singletons. The sequenced sample was naive CD8+ T cells sorted from blood. Receptors were obtained from a man younger than 35 in good health.

The chain has TRBV6-5 and TRBJ1-1, with D unclear. Germline V gene sequence: CDR1 MNHEY, CDR2 SVGAGI. V lost 6 bases and J 6 bases, leaving 14 bases between the germline ends. The CDR3 has 13 amino acids. Here the CDR3 reads CASRSLGPAEAFF. For the CDR3, the DNA is TGTGCCAGCAGGTCACTGGGTCCCGCTGAAGCTTTCTTT.

This clone was detected only once. Other DNA sequences of this sample code for an identical CDR3. The chain is built from TRBV2 and TRBJ1-1, with D uncertain. The length of the CDR3 is 11 residues. The germline V gene has CDR1 SNHLY and CDR2 FYNNEI. The V gene lost 6 bases and the J gene lost 5 bases, with 7 bases spanning the gap. The CDR3 coding sequence is TGTGCCAGCAGGGAGGGTACTGAAGCTTTCTTT. This sequence encodes CASREGTEAFF. Using reference TRBV2 and TRBJ1-1 for the parts outside the CDR3, the full variable domain is EPEVTQTPSHQVTQMGQEVILRCVPISNHLYFYWYRQILGQKVEFLVSFYNNEISEKSEIFDDQFSVERPDGSNFTLKIRSTKLEDSAMYFCASREGTEAFFGQGTRLTVV.

V and J are TRBV11-2 and TRBJ2-1, with D perhaps given as TRBD1 or TRBD2 (5 bases each). Germline V gives CDR1 SGHAT, CDR2 FQNNGV. Trimming cost V 2 bases and J 6 bases, with 17 bases left between them. The CDR3 spans 16 residues. In DNA, the CDR3 is TGTGCCAGCAGCTTACCCCGGGACGGACTTTTCAATGAGCAGTTCTTC. Protein sequence: CASSLPRDGLFNEQFF. Based on the CDR3 plus reference TRBV11-2 and TRBJ2-1, the full variable domain is EAGVAQSPRYKIIEKRQSVAFWCNPISGHATLYWYQQILGQGPKLLIQFQNNGVVDDSQLPKDRFSAERLKGVDSTLKIQPAKLEDSAVYLCASSLPRDGLFNEQFFGPGTRLTVL.

This chain uses TRBV19 with TRBJ1-2; a weak D match, TRBD1 (6 bases). Germline CDR1 LNHDA, CDR2 SQIVND (reference sequence). This CDR3 comprises 17 residues. V was shortened by 4 bases and J by 2 bases, with 20 bases between the two germline ends. CDR3 sequence: CASSTHEQGNQNYGYTF. CDR3 DNA sequence: TGTGCCAGTAGTACGCACGAACAGGGAAACCAGAACTATGGCTACACCTTC. The full variable domain, rest sourced from reference TRBV19 and TRBJ1-2, is DGGITQSPKYLFRKEGQNVTLSCEQNLNHDAMYWYRQDPGQGLRLIYYSQIVNDFQKGDIAEGYSVSREKKESFPLTVTSAQKNPTAFYLCASSTHEQGNQNYGYTFGSGTRLTVV.

This clone is a singleton in its sample. The chain employs TRBV30 and TRBJ2-7; D call uncertain. Germline loops: CDR1 GTSNPN, CDR2 SVGIG (reference sequence). The CDR3 sequence is 13 residues long. V dropped 6 bases and J dropped 1 base, with 13 bases sitting between them. The CDR3 loop reads CACLDGPSYEQYF. In nucleotides, the CDR3 is TGTGCCTGCCTCGACGGGCCGTCCTACGAGCAGTACTTC.

The chain is built from TRBV7-8 and TRBJ2-3; 13 nucleotides line up with TRBD2. Trimming took 0 bases from V and 7 from J; bases not matched to a gene: 13. The germline CDR1 and CDR2 sequences are SGHVS and FQNEAQ. The CDR3 runs to 19 residues. CDR3 sequence: CASSLALAGGPFHKHTQYF. In DNA, the CDR3 is TGTGCCAGCAGCTTAGCACTAGCGGGAGGGCCTTTCCACAAACATACGCAGTATTTT.

The chain uses TRBV11-2 and TRBJ2-7; tentatively, D is TRBD1 or TRBD2 (5 bases each). The ends were cut back, 5 bases at V and 2 bases at J, with 16 bases in the middle. The CDR3 extends over 15 amino acids. CDR1 is SGHAT and CDR2 is FQNNGV in the germline V gene. CDR3 DNA: TGTGCCAGCAGCGAAGGGACGGACACGGCCTACGAGCAGTACTTC. The encoded protein is CASSEGTDTAYEQYF.

The J gene is TRBJ2-7, the V gene TRBV13; 10 bases are a match to TRBD1. The CDR3 runs to 13 residues. J gave up 3 bases and V 7 bases, and 3 bases lay outside the gene matches. The germline V gene has CDR1 PRHDT and CDR2 FYEKMQ (reference sequence). The CDR3 reads CASTGQGIYEQYF. In nucleotides, the CDR3 is TGTGCCAGCACGGGACAGGGGATCTACGAGCAGTACTTC.

The rearrangement joins TRBV7-6 to TRBJ1-3; unclear D gene. The V end was cut by 5 bases, the J end by 2 bases, with 4 bases between. This CDR3 has 12 residues. The germline V gene has CDR1 SGHVS and CDR2 FNYEAQ. CDR3: CASSPPGNTIYF. The DNA for the CDR3 is TGTGCCAGCAGCCCCCCTGGAAACACCATATATTTT.

This chain uses TRBV4-3 with TRBJ2-1; TRBD2 aligns across 7 bases. The V segment lost 0 bases and the J segment 5 bases; nucleotides outside the gene matches: 10. Germline V gene data show CDR1 as LGHNA and CDR2 as YSLEER. CDR3 size: 17 residues. CDR3 nucleotides: TGCGCCAGCAGCCAAGATAATCCTAGCGGAGAACACAATGAGCAGTTCTTC. Its protein is CASSQDNPSGEHNEQFF.